One and the same sample provided the 8 T cell receptor beta chains below, sequenced in a study of blood T cell repertoires in COVID-19. Some clones are missing from TCRdb's copy, which holds only in-frame ones; the method was immunoSEQ multiplex PCR. The sample has 150,000 to 200,000 clones, about 83% seen once. The sample comprised PBMCs or T cells enriched from blood (not recorded which). The receptor source for this set is a woman aged 25-40 years who had recovered from COVID-19.

The chain combines TRBV10-1 with TRBJ2-1, with 10 bases fitting TRBD2. The junction had 11 bases not matched to a gene; V was cut back by 7 bases and J by 8 bases. CDR1 is WNHNN, CDR2 SYGVQD, per germline (reference sequence). This CDR3 is built from 15 residues. CDR3 protein: CASKSGRALSDEQFF. The CDR3 DNA reads as TGCGCCAGCAAAAGCGGGAGGGCCTTGTCGGATGAGCAGTTCTTC.

Only one count was recorded for this clone. The chain is built from TRBV5-1 and TRBJ2-7, with 8 bases aligning to TRBD2. V was pared by 0 bases and J by 5 bases, with 10 bases of the junction left unmatched. This CDR3 has 16 amino acids. CDR1 SGHRS and CDR2 YFSETQ come from the germline V gene. The CDR3 sequence: CASSLEGRTSFHEQYF. The CDR3, as DNA: TGCGCCAGCAGCTTGGAAGGGCGGACTAGCTTCCACGAGCAGTACTTC.

This chain uses TRBV27 with TRBJ2-5; unclear D gene. CDR1 MNHEY and CDR2 SMNVEV come from the germline V gene (reference sequence). The CDR3 is made up of 13 amino acids. V gave up 6 bases and J gave up 2 bases, with 10 bases separating them. The CDR3 bases are TGTGCCAGCAGACGATCGACTCAAGAGACCCAGTACTTC. Its protein is CASRRSTQETQYF.

The sample holds one count of this clone. The chain has TRBV27 and TRBJ1-4; 12 bases align to TRBD1. This CDR3 has 17 amino acids. The V and J ends lost 5 bases and 4 bases, in that order; junction bases with no gene match: 8. Germline V CDR1 and CDR2: MNHEY, SMNVEV (reference sequence). CDR3 nucleotides: TGTGCCAGCAGTCTCCGGGACAGGGGGCTGAGTAATGAAAAACTGTTTTTT. It translates to CASSLRDRGLSNEKLFF.

The V and J genes are TRBV5-4 and TRBJ2-1; 7 bases match TRBD2. The CDR3 consists of 16 residues. Losses at the gene ends were 2 bases for V and 5 bases for J; bases not matched to a gene: 10. Germline CDR1 and CDR2: SGHNT and YYREEE (reference sequence). Written as DNA, the CDR3 is TGTGCCAGCAGCTTTCCGGTGAGCGGGGCCCACAATGAGCAGTTCTTC. Translating gives CASSFPVSGAHNEQFF.

V gene TRBV29-1 combines with J gene TRBJ2-3; a possible D gene is TRBD1 (6 bases). Germline V gene data show CDR1 as SQVTM and CDR2 as ANQGSEA. The CDR3 covers 15 residues. V was cut by 3 bases and J by 0 bases, with 13 bases left in between. The CDR3 spells CSVDQDSASTDTQYF. For the CDR3, the DNA is TGCAGCGTTGACCAGGACAGTGCTAGCACAGATACGCAGTATTTT.

This clone has a handful of counts. This chain connects TRBV2 to TRBJ2-7; possible D gene TRBD2, 6 bases. CDR1 SNHLY and CDR2 FYNNEI come from the germline V gene. V lost 0 bases and J 7 bases, leaving 22 bases between the germline ends. This CDR3 has 17 residues. CDR3 in amino acids: CASSEALRGLSRAEQYF. CDR3 bases: TGTGCCAGCAGTGAAGCGCTTAGGGGACTTAGTCGGGCGGAGCAGTACTTC.

This sequence joins TRBV28 and TRBJ1-5; TRBD1 might be the D (5 bases). The CDR3 runs to 13 residues. Germline V gene data show CDR1 as MDHEN and CDR2 as SYDVKM. V was shortened by 8 bases and J by 3 bases, with 11 bases between the two germline ends. CDR3 bases: TGTGCCAGCCAGGGACTTTTCAATCAGCCCCAGCATTTT. Residues: CASQGLFNQPQHF.